This T cell receptor beta chain was captured by sequencing in a study of immune evolution from preneoplasia to lung adenocarcinoma. The assay was immunoSEQ multiplex PCR, and TCRdb's table has in-frame clones only and misses some. This sample carries some 9,800 clones, roughly 91% of them seen once, and the ten largest clones take 2.9%. Germline lookup yields CDR1 MDHEN and CDR2 SYDVKM. The trim removed 6 bases at V and 4 bases at J, leaving 8 bases unmatched. The CDR3 has 15 amino acids. This sequence joins TRBV28 and TRBJ2-7; 11 nucleotides line up with TRBD2. Sequenced sample: FFPE invasive lung adenocarcinoma tissue. This clonotype was sampled from a person aged 65 to 85 with invasive lung adenocarcinoma. Some clones in this sample may be carry-over from other donors' samples. The CDR3 DNA reads as TGTGCCAGCAGCCTAGGCGGGACTAGCGGTTACGAGCAGTACTTC. The encoded protein is CASSLGGTSGYEQYF. Looking up the rest from reference TRBV28 and TRBJ2-7 gives the full variable domain: DVKVTQSSRYLVKRTGEKVFLECVQDMDHENMFWYRQDPGLGLRLIYFSYDVKMKEKGDIPEGYSVSREKKERFSLILESASTNQTSMYLCASSLGGTSGYEQYFGPGTRLTVT.